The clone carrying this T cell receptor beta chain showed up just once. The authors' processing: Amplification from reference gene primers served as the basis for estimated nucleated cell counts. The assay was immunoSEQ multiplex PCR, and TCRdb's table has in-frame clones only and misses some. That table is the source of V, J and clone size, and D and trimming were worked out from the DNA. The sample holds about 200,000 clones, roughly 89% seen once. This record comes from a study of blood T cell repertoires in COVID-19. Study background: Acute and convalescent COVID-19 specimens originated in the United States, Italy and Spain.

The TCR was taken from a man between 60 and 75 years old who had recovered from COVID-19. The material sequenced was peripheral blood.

The CDR3 loop reads CASSTGGALQGGANVLTF. CDR3 DNA: TGTGCCAGCAGCACTGGGGGGGCCCTCCAAGGTGGGGCCAACGTCCTGACTTTC. The V gene is TRBV7-9, the J gene TRBJ2-6; possibly TRBD2 for D (7 bases). With 5 bases removed from V and 3 bases from J, the gap between germline ends came to 20 bases. The CDR3 totals 18 residues. Germline CDR1 reads SEHNR; CDR2 reads FQNEAQ (reference sequence).